These T cell receptor beta chains were read from a single sample in a study of blood T cell repertoires in COVID-19. TCRdb's copy holds only in-frame clones and misses some; the assay was immunoSEQ multiplex PCR. The sample records more than 150,000 clones, roughly four fifths being singletons. The sequenced material came from PBMCs or T cells enriched from blood (not recorded which). All receptors derive from a man in his forties who had recovered from COVID-19. CDR3s include the opening cysteine and the closing phenylalanine or tryptophan. The D gene is left open where the match is weak. Part of the rows lack a size; the others show once, few, many or a class for expanded clones.

DNA | CDR3 | V | size | J | D
TGCGCCAGCAGCCAAGAAGGCCAGGGCGGTTACCGCACAGATACGCAGTATTTT | CASSQEGQGGYRTDTQYF | TRBV4-3 | . | TRBJ2-3 | .
TGTGCCAGCAGTTACTCCTACAGGGCCGACCCCTACGAGCAGTACTTC | CASSYSYRADPYEQYF | TRBV6-5 | . | TRBJ2-7 | .
TGTGCCAGCAGCCCCAGCAGGGCGGGAGTCGCCCCCGGGGAGCTGTTTTTT | CASSPSRAGVAPGELFF | TRBV7-2 | . | TRBJ2-2 | TRBD2
TGTGCCACCAGCAGATCTGGACTAGCGGGGTCCTCTAGCACAGATACGCAGTATTTT | CATSRSGLAGSSSTDTQYF | TRBV15 | . | TRBJ2-3 | TRBD2
TGTGCCAGCAGCGTAGACGGGAGGAGTAATGAGCAGTTCTTC | CASSVDGRSNEQFF | TRBV9 | . | TRBJ2-1 | TRBD2
TGTGCCAGCACCGTGGGAGGGTATGGCTACACCTTC | CASTVGGYGYTF | TRBV12-3/TRBV12-4 | few | TRBJ1-2 | .
TGCGCCAGCAGCCAACCGGGACAGGGTCGAGGGAACTATGGCTACACCTTC | CASSQPGQGRGNYGYTF | TRBV4-3 | once | TRBJ1-2 | TRBD1
TGCGCCAGCAGTGAGGCGGGAGTGCCAGATACGCAGTATTTT | CASSEAGVPDTQYF | TRBV10-2 | . | TRBJ2-3 | TRBD2
TGTGCCAGCAGTTACCGGCGGGACCATAACACCGGGGAGCTGTTTTTT | CASSYRRDHNTGELFF | TRBV6-2/TRBV6-3 | few | TRBJ2-2 | .
TGTGCCAGCAGCCTCCGGACAACGAACACCGGGGAGCTGTTTTTT | CASSLRTTNTGELFF | TRBV4-2 | many | TRBJ2-2 | .
TGTGCCAGCAGCCCGGAGGTCGGCCCTGAAGCTTTCTTT | CASSPEVGPEAFF | TRBV9 | . | TRBJ1-1 | .
TGTGCCAGCAGGCCTGGGGGGAGGGGAAGGAACACTGAAGCTTTCTTT | CASRPGGRGRNTEAFF | TRBV11-2 | . | TRBJ1-1 | .
TGTGCCAGCAGCTTAGATTCGGGTCCCCTCCACTTT | CASSLDSGPLHF | TRBV7-2 | . | TRBJ1-6 | .
TGTGCCAGCAGCAACGGACACCTTAACTATGGCTACACCTTC | CASSNGHLNYGYTF | TRBV7-8 | . | TRBJ1-2 | .
TGTGCCAGCAGCACCATAGGGGGCCCCTACGAGCAGTACTTC | CASSTIGGPYEQYF | TRBV7-9 | once | TRBJ2-7 | TRBD1
TGCGCCAGCAGCTTGGACAGGCCTAACTATGGCTACACCTTC | CASSLDRPNYGYTF | TRBV5-1 | . | TRBJ1-2 | .
TGTGCCAGCAGCCTCGACGTGGGGGGCTATGGCTACACCTTC | CASSLDVGGYGYTF | TRBV9 | . | TRBJ1-2 | .
TGTGCCAGCTCGGGGTTAGCTAACTATGGCTACACCTTC | CASSGLANYGYTF | TRBV27 | once | TRBJ1-2 | .
TGTGCCAGCAGTTACTGGAGGTATAGCAATCAGCCCCAGCATTTT | CASSYWRYSNQPQHF | TRBV6-2/TRBV6-3 | . | TRBJ1-5 | .
TGCGCCAGCAGCCCACAACTAGCGGGGCCCTACGAGCAGTACTTC | CASSPQLAGPYEQYF | TRBV5-1 | . | TRBJ2-7 | TRBD2
TGTGCCAGCAGTGAAGCGCTTCAGGACTATGGCTACACCTTC | CASSEALQDYGYTF | TRBV6-1 | . | TRBJ1-2 | .
TGTGCCAGCAGCGTAGTGGTTAGCGGTGACACCGGGGAGCTGTTTTTT | CASSVVVSGDTGELFF | TRBV9 | few | TRBJ2-2 | .
TGTGCCACCAGCAGGAACACAGGGGTAGGGTACGAGCAGTACTTC | CATSRNTGVGYEQYF | TRBV15 | . | TRBJ2-7 | TRBD1
TGTGCCAGCAGCGTAGATTCCTACGGGAGGGAGCTGTTTTTT | CASSVDSYGRELFF | TRBV9 | . | TRBJ2-2 | .
TGCGCCAGCAGCCAGGGTGGGAGTTGGTCCGGGGAGCTGTTTTTT | CASSQGGSWSGELFF | TRBV4-3 | . | TRBJ2-2 | .
TGTGCCAGCAGCTTCCAGAACTATGGCTACACCTTC | CASSFQNYGYTF | TRBV7-2 | . | TRBJ1-2 | .
TGTGCCAGCAGCCCAACCGGGACTAGCGGGAGAAACGAGCAGTACTTC | CASSPTGTSGRNEQYF | TRBV5-4 | . | TRBJ2-7 | TRBD2